Listed below are T cell receptor beta chains from one sample, sequenced in a study of blood T cell repertoires in COVID-19. Produced via immunoSEQ multiplex PCR; TCRdb's table is partial and in-frame only. The sample holds about 140,000 clones, 80% seen once. The specimen was peripheral blood. The source of these receptors is a man in his 70s who had recovered from COVID-19. The CDR3 runs from the conserved cysteine through the conserved F or W. The order of the fields is D gene, J gene, clone size, V gene, CDR3 DNA, CDR3 protein. A D gene is named only where the DNA matches it firmly. Expanded clones are given a class, and other clones once, few, many or no size at all.

TRBD2,TRBJ2-1,once,TRBV4-1,TGCGCCAGCAGCCCCCCCCCTCCCCTTGTTAGCGGGAGGGCCGACAATGAGCAGTTCTTC,CASSPPPPLVSGRADNEQFF
NA,TRBJ1-3,NA,TRBV11-2,TGTGCCAGCAGCTTACAGGGGCGCGGATCTGGAAACACCATATATTTT,CASSLQGRGSGNTIYF
NA,TRBJ2-7,NA,TRBV19,TGTGCCAGTATACGTACCCCCGACTGGTACGAGCAGTACTTC,CASIRTPDWYEQYF
NA,TRBJ1-2,NA,TRBV7-9,TGTGCCAGCAGCTTGGGTCAGGGCGGCTACACCTTC,CASSLGQGGYTF
NA,TRBJ2-3,NA,TRBV4-1,TGCGCCAGCAGCCACGCGATGGTAGTTTCAGATACGCAGTATTTT,CASSHAMVVSDTQYF
NA,TRBJ1-1,NA,TRBV7-9,TGTGCCAGCAGCCGGGCAGGGCAGAACACTGAAGCTTTCTTT,CASSRAGQNTEAFF
TRBD2,TRBJ2-1,NA,TRBV24-1,TGTGCCACCAGTGATCCCGGACTAGCAGATGAGCAGTTCTTC,CATSDPGLADEQFF
NA,TRBJ1-2,NA,TRBV7-2,TGTGCCAGCGCCCAGATTAACTATGGCTACACCTTC,CASAQINYGYTF
TRBD2,TRBJ2-3,NA,TRBV4-1,TGCGCCAGCAGCCTCCGGACTAGCCTAGAGGTAGATACGCAGTATTTT,CASSLRTSLEVDTQYF
NA,TRBJ2-1,once,TRBV6-5,TGTGCCAGCAGTTACTCGGCTGAATCTAATGAGCAGTTCTTC,CASSYSAESNEQFF
NA,TRBJ2-7,NA,TRBV27,TGTGCCAGCAGTTACTACGGGGAGCAGTACTTC,CASSYYGEQYF
TRBD1,TRBJ1-4,NA,TRBV9,TGTGCCAGCAGCCCGAACCTGGACAGGGGAGAACAACTGTTTTTT,CASSPNLDRGEQLFF
NA,TRBJ1-1,NA,TRBV4-1,TGCGCCAGCAGGAAAACCGGGACTCCCTACATGAACACTGAAGCTTTCTTT,CASRKTGTPYMNTEAFF
TRBD1,TRBJ2-7,NA,TRBV5-6,TGTGCCAGCAGCTCAAACCGGGACAGGGATAGGTTC,CASSSNRDRDRF
TRBD1,TRBJ1-5,NA,TRBV19,TGTGCCAGTAGTAAGGGACAGAGAAGAAATCAGCCCCAGCATTTT,CASSKGQRRNQPQHF
NA,TRBJ2-1,NA,TRBV18,TGTGCCAGCTCACCACCGAATACTCCCAATGAGCAGTTCTTC,CASSPPNTPNEQFF
TRBD2,TRBJ2-1,NA,TRBV11-2,TGTGCCAGCAGCGGCAGACTAGCGGGAAGGGTATTGGGAGAGCAGTTCTTC,CASSGRLAGRVLGEQFF
NA,TRBJ1-2,NA,TRBV10-3,TGTGCCACTCTAGGGACGGGACTTTATGGCTACACCTTC,CATLGTGLYGYTF
TRBD1,TRBJ2-7,NA,TRBV4-1,TGCGCCAGCAGCCAACCGACAGGGGGCATCGACGAGCAGTACTTC,CASSQPTGGIDEQYF
TRBD2,TRBJ2-7,few,TRBV5-4,TGTGCCAGCAGCGCCTCTAGCGGGAGTCCTGCCTACGAGCAGTACTTC,CASSASSGSPAYEQYF
TRBD2,TRBJ2-1,NA,TRBV27,TGTGCCAGCAGTTCGTCTAGCGGGTACAATGAGCAGTTCTTC,CASSSSSGYNEQFF
TRBD1,TRBJ2-7,few,TRBV9,TGTGCCAGCAGCCTCATCGGACAGGGCGGCGAGCAGTACTTC,CASSLIGQGGEQYF
NA,TRBJ1-1,NA,TRBV10-2,TGCGCCAGCAGTGAGTCGGAATGGGGCAACACTGAAGCTTTCTTT,CASSESEWGNTEAFF
NA,TRBJ1-1,NA,TRBV30,TGTGCCTGGAGTCCCCCTACAGGCCTGAACACTGAAGCTTTCTTT,CAWSPPTGLNTEAFF
TRBD2,TRBJ2-2,NA,TRBV19,TGTGCCAGTAGTTTCCTGACTAGCGGGAGACCTGGGGAGCTGTTTTTT,CASSFLTSGRPGELFF
NA,TRBJ1-6,NA,TRBV10-3,TGTGCCATCAGTGCTGCAGGGGACAATTCACCCCTCCACTTT,CAISAAGDNSPLHF
NA,TRBJ1-1,NA,TRBV7-2,TGTGCCAGCACCTCCTTAATGAACACTGAAGCTTTCTTT,CASTSLMNTEAFF
NA,TRBJ1-1,NA,TRBV30,TGTGCCTGGAGTGTAGGACACCCTAAAGCTTTCTTT,CAWSVGHPKAFF
TRBD2,TRBJ2-1,once,TRBV12-5,TGTGCTAGTGGTTCCCCGGGACTAGCGGCCTACAATGAGCAGTTCTTC,CASGSPGLAAYNEQFF
TRBD1,TRBJ1-1,NA,TRBV2,TGTGCCAGCAGCCCCTTCGCAGGGGGCAACACTGAAGCTTTCTTT,CASSPFAGGNTEAFF
TRBD2,TRBJ2-1,NA,TRBV10-1,TGCGCCAGCAGTGAGGGGACTAGCGGGACGACAAATGAGCAGTTCTTC,CASSEGTSGTTNEQFF
TRBD1,TRBJ2-5,few,TRBV7-9,TGTGCCAGCAGCTTAGGAACAGGGGCGCAGACCCAGTACTTC,CASSLGTGAQTQYF
NA,TRBJ1-1,NA,TRBV20-1,TGCAGTGCTAGAGTTAGTGCTGAAGCTTTCTTT,CSARVSAEAFF
TRBD1,TRBJ2-7,NA,TRBV6-5,TGTGCCAGCAGTTACCGCACAGGGGAAAAATCCTACGAGCAGTACTTC,CASSYRTGEKSYEQYF
TRBD1,TRBJ2-1,NA,TRBV5-1,TGCGCCAGCAGCGGGCGACAGGGGGCTAGGAATGAGCAGTTCTTC,CASSGRQGARNEQFF